Listed here are 2 T cell receptor beta chains from one sample, sequenced in a study of OX40 agonist ivuxolimab in advanced cancers. Only in-frame clones appear in the TCRdb table, and some are missing; sequencing was by immunoSEQ multiplex PCR. This table holds about 99,000 clones, roughly nine tenths found once. Here the sequenced sample was CD4+ or CD8+ T cells sorted from blood, taken in a trial of the OX40 agonist ivuxolimab. The receptor set was obtained from an adult with an advanced solid tumor such as melanoma, head and neck, liver or kidney cancer.

V gene TRBV28 combines with J gene TRBJ1-2; TRBD1 agrees at 8 bases. Looked up from germline, CDR1 is MDHEN and CDR2 is SYDVKM. The CDR3 has 15 amino acids. Trimming cost V 5 bases and J 2 bases; bases outside gene matches: 7. The chain's CDR3 is CASSTPGTGNYGYTF. The CDR3 DNA follows: TGTGCCAGCAGTACTCCCGGGACAGGCAACTATGGCTACACCTTC.

The V and J genes are TRBV5-4 and TRBJ2-1; the D gene is possibly TRBD2 (6 bases). This CDR3 region has 17 residues. Per germline, CDR1 SGHNT and CDR2 YYREEE (reference sequence). Trimming stripped 0 bases from V and 8 bases from J, with 21 bases between. The chain's CDR3 is CASSLAGGMGKADEQFF. CDR3 DNA: TGTGCCAGCAGCTTGGCCGGGGGAATGGGGAAAGCGGATGAGCAGTTCTTC. The full variable domain, rest sourced from reference TRBV5-4 and TRBJ2-1, is ETGVTQSPTHLIKTRGQQVTLRCSSQSGHNTVSWYQQALGQGPQFIFQYYREEENGRGNFPPRFSGLQFPNYSSELNVNALELDDSALYLCASSLAGGMGKADEQFFGPGTRLTVL.